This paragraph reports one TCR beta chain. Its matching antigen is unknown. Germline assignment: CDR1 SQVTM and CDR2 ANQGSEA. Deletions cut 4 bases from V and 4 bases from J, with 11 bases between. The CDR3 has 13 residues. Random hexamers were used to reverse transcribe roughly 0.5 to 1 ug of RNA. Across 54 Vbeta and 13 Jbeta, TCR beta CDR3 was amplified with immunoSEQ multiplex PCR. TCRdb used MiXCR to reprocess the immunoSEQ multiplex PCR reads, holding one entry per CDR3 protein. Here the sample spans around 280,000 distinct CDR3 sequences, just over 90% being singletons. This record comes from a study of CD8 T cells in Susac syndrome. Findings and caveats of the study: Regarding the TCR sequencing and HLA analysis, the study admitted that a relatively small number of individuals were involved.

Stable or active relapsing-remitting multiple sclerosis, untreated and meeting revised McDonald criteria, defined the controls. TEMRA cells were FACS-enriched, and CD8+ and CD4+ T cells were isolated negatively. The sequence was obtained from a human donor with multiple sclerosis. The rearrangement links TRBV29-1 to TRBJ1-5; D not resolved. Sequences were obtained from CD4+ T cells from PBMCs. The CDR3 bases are TGCAGCGTTGGGTCGGGGATGAATCAGCCCCAGCATTTT. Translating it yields CSVGSGMNQPQHF.